This TCR beta chain is from a study of PD-1 blockade in classical Hodgkin lymphoma (TCRdb year 2020). Concerning the study at large: The study used TCR beta sequencing and CyTOF to define a peripheral blood immune signature of response to PD-1 blockade in classical Hodgkin lymphoma. Results the study describes overall, beyond this receptor: Only a single clinical trial cohort was studied, and what caused the repertoire differences, possibly disease activity or prior therapy, remained undefined. Newly diagnosed patients were reported to have lower baseline TCR diversity than healthy donors, and relapsed/refractory patients were reported to have lower baseline TCR diversity still.

From a lookup of the germline V gene, CDR1 and CDR2 are MNHNS and SASEGT. The CDR3 runs 16 residues from the cysteine to the phenylalanine. CDR3 DNA only is kept here, 48 bases in frame from base 1. The germline V and J ends show losses of 4 bases and 5 bases respectively, and no gene match explains 12 bases of the junction. Genomic DNA was isolated using the Qiagen DNeasy kit from unsorted PBMCs as well as from negatively selected CD4+ and CD8+ fractions. Using primers that anneal to V and J segments, immunoSEQ multiplex PCR amplified the TCR beta CDR3 regions. Amplification bias was minimized using a synthetic immune receptor repertoire, and residual bias was removed computationally after sequencing. In the source study's methods: Repertoire diversity was quantified as the Shannon entropy index using custom Python scripts. Unsorted, CD4+ and CD8+ repertoires were examined separately, except in combined analyses, for which CD4+ and CD8+ sequences were merged in silico. The table comes from immuneACCESS by way of TCRdb, which keeps in-frame sequences with V and J called. Part of the clones is missing from these tables; in studies checked, under half for an unresolved V gene and the rest for unknown reasons. The V and J calls and clone size are taken from that table; D and trimming were inferred from the DNA. The sample has around 30,000 clones on record, around 89% of them singletons. The ten largest clones capture less than 0.25% of the sample.

Regarding this clone: No cognate antigen has been identified for it. It has no much larger one-base neighbor in the sample; base qualities were not kept.

The meaning of the sample's time point label: newly diagnosed, previously untreated cHL patient sample. Using a Miltenyi CD4+ T cell isolation kit, CD4+ T cells were purified from thawed PBMCs through magnetic negative selection. PBMCs from patients with newly diagnosed, previously untreated classical Hodgkin lymphoma were sequenced as a comparison group for the relapsed/refractory trial patients. After peripheral blood was drawn into 8 mL Vacutainer Cell Preparation Tubes, PBMCs were isolated by centrifugation and then cryopreserved. Purified CD4+ and CD8+ fractions were prepared only for cases with an additional available PBMC sample. Magnetically labelled cells were removed on LS columns in a quadroMACS separator, and the flow-through was collected as the purified fraction.

The sequenced material came from CD4+ T cells from blood. Recombination connected TRBV6-1 to TRBJ1-2; 8 bases in the middle match TRBD1. The TCR originated in a human donor with classical Hodgkin lymphoma. The CDR3 reads as follows: CASSGVGGRGQYGYTF. The nucleotide sequence reads TGTGCCAGCAGTGGGGTAGGGGGCAGGGGGCAATATGGCTACACCTTC.